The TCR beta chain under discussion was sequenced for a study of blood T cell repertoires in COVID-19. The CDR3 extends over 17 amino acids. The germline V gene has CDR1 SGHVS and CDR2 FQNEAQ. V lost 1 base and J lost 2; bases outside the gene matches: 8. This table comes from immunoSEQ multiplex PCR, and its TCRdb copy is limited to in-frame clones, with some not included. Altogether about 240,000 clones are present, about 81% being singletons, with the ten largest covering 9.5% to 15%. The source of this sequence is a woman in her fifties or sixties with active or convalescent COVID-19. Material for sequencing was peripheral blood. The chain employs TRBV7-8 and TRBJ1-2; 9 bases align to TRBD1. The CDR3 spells CASSLGPLQGANYGYTF. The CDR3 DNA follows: TGTGCCAGCAGCTTAGGCCCCCTACAGGGGGCCAACTATGGCTACACCTTC.